The clone carrying this T cell receptor (beta chain) was detected many times. Its target is not known. This entry belongs to a study of early T cells in non-severe SARS-CoV-2 infection. About the study: Bulk RNA from unsorted whole blood was sequenced; chains were unpaired. The study's findings and limits: VDJdb matching favored anti-spike CD8 responses, missing private and CD4 specificities.

Unique molecular identifiers (one per individual cDNA molecule) were attached. TCRdb ran MiXCR on the 5' RACE reads and lists one entry per CDR3 protein. The sample carries fewer than 110,000 distinct CDR3 sequences, roughly 10% recorded once. Germline CDR1 is KGHSH and CDR2 is LQKENI. The CDR3 runs to 16 residues. The germline V and J ends were trimmed by 3 bases and 0 bases, with 11 bases remaining between them. This chain links TRBV18 with TRBJ2-2, with D hard to call. This TCR derives from an adult who was a healthcare worker with PCR-confirmed SARS-CoV-2 infection or an uninfected control (not recorded which). Sequenced: whole blood. The CDR3 nucleotides are TGTGCCAGCTCACCGCCGGCTGGTTCGAACACCGGGGAGCTGTTTTTT. It specifies CASSPPAGSNTGELFF.